This T cell receptor (beta chain) is from a study of blood T cell repertoires in COVID-19. Study as a whole: The United States, Italy and Spain provided the acute and convalescent COVID-19 samples. Sources were T cells, B-cell-depleted T cells, or PBMCs; the material itself was cDNA or gDNA.

Original analysis: From reference gene primer amplification, estimates of nucleated cell counts were derived. Here immunoSEQ multiplex PCR was the method, and the copy in TCRdb shows in-frame clones only, minus some. D and trimming were read from the DNA, whereas the V and J calls and clone size are those reported in that table. The profile covers roughly 480,000 clones, with 80% to 90% appearing a single time and approximately 0.9% taken by the ten largest. V was clipped by 3 bases and J by 4 bases; unmatched bases: 4. The germline V gene has CDR1 SGHRS and CDR2 YFSETQ. This CDR3 region has 15 residues. Patients at the Seattle site were enrolled during active infection and followed longitudinally.

Sequencing input: peripheral blood. This TCR was sampled from a man aged 18 to 30 with COVID-19, enrolled during active disease. The V and J genes are TRBV5-1 and TRBJ2-1, with 10 positions matching TRBD2. In DNA form, the CDR3 reads TGCGCCAGCAGCTCACTAGCGGGACCTTACAATGAGCAGTTCTTC. It is translated as CASSSLAGPYNEQFF.